One and the same sample provided the 24 T cell receptor beta chains below, sequenced in a study of cytomegalovirus exposure and HLA in healthy donors. Amplification used 60 Vbeta primers and 13 Jbeta primers. Profiled with immunoSEQ multiplex PCR; TCRdb holds only in-frame clones, not every one. The sample has about 130,000 clones; about 11% are singletons. The source material was PBMCs. The receptors were sampled from a woman between 18 and 29 years old in good health and CMV-seropositive.

V usage is TRBV15 and J usage is TRBJ2-5, with TRBD2 as a possible D gene (5 bases). CDR1 is LNHNV and CDR2 is YYDKDF in the germline V gene (reference sequence). The CDR3 extends over 15 amino acids. Trimming stripped 0 bases from V and 2 bases from J, with 10 bases between. The DNA of the CDR3 is TGTGCCACCAGCAGAGAGCAGCGGATACAAGAGACCCAGTACTTC. Amino acids: CATSREQRIQETQYF.

This clone occurred a few times. V and J are TRBV5-6 and TRBJ1-2; a weak D match, TRBD1 (5 bases). The germline gives CDR1 SGHDT, CDR2 YYEEEE. Trimming took off 3 bases at V and 7 bases at J, with 13 bases between the two ends. The length of the CDR3 is 13 residues. The CDR3 bases are TGTGCCAGCAGCTCCCCAGGGTCGGCTGGCTACACCTTC. Its protein is CASSSPGSAGYTF. The variable domain in full, completed from reference TRBV5-6 and TRBJ1-2, reads DAGVTQSPTHLIKTRGQQVTLRCSPKSGHDTVSWYQQALGQGPQFIFQYYEEEERQRGNFPDRFSGHQFPNYSSELNVNALLLGDSALYLCASSSPGSAGYTFGSGTRLTVV.

This clone was counted between two and nine times. The genes are TRBV5-1 and TRBJ1-2; perhaps TRBD1 as D (6 bases). The CDR3 spans 14 residues. Trimming removed 0 bases at V and 7 bases at J, with 13 bases between. Looked up from germline, CDR1 is SGHRS and CDR2 is YFSETQ. CDR3 in DNA: TGCGCCAGCAGCTTGGTGGGGGGGCTCTCTGGCTACACCTTC. It yields the protein CASSLVGGLSGYTF.

The chain combines TRBV9 with TRBJ2-2; 7 positions match TRBD2. V lost 4 bases and J lost 5; bases outside the gene matches: 17. This CDR3 spans 18 amino acids. In germline, CDR1 is SGDLS, CDR2 YYNGEE. CDR3 DNA: TGTGCCAGCAGCCCCGAGGGAGGGGAGGTTGTATTTACCGGGGAGCTGTTTTTT. This gives the protein CASSPEGGEVVFTGELFF.

CDR3 region: CASSPTGTVLVAKNIQYF. CDR3 coding DNA: TGTGCCAGCAGTCCCACCGGGACAGTACTCGTAGCCAAAAACATTCAGTACTTC. The V call is TRBV27, the J call TRBJ2-4, with 7 bases lining up with TRBD1. Germline assignment: CDR1 MNHEY and CDR2 SMNVEV (reference sequence). V lost 5 bases to trimming and J lost 0 bases; unmatched junction nucleotides: 13. CDR3 length: 18 residues.

This clone has just a few counts. V and J are TRBV28 and TRBJ1-5; TRBD1 matches 8 bases. The CDR3 is made up of 16 amino acids. V was pared by 5 bases and J by 3 bases, with 9 bases of the junction left unmatched. Germline assignment: CDR1 MDHEN and CDR2 SYDVKM. CDR3 protein: CASSGTGEGYNQPQHF. The DNA for the CDR3 is TGTGCCAGCAGTGGGACAGGTGAGGGTTACAATCAGCCCCAGCATTTT.

The chain has TRBV11-3 and TRBJ1-3; 7 positions agree with TRBD1. The J segment lost 4 bases and the V segment lost 4 bases, leaving 4 bases of the junction unmatched. This CDR3 has 14 residues. Germline-derived CDR1 and CDR2 are SGHNT and YENEEA. The CDR3 loop is CASSSTGQGNTIYF. The CDR3 DNA follows: TGTGCCAGCAGCTCGACGGGACAGGGAAACACCATATATTTT.

This chain uses TRBV5-6 with TRBJ1-2; 8 bases match TRBD1. Germline values: CDR1 SGHDT, CDR2 YYEEEE. CDR3 length: 15 residues. With V trimmed by 3 bases and J by 6 bases, 10 bases remained unmatched. Here the CDR3 DNA reads TGTGCCAGCAGCTGGGGCCAGGGGGCGTTCGATGGCTACACCTTC. It is translated as CASSWGQGAFDGYTF.

The chain uses TRBV30 and TRBJ2-7; no definite D call. The CDR3 contains 12 residues. Between the trimmed V and J ends, which lost 5 bases and 5 bases, there was a span of 13 bases. Germline V gene data show CDR1 as GTSNPN and CDR2 as SVGIG (reference sequence). In DNA, the CDR3 is TGTGCCTGGGGGCCTTCAGTTAACGAGCAGTACTTC. Translating gives CAWGPSVNEQYF.

This chain joins TRBV7-2 and TRBJ2-1; 10 bases line up with TRBD2. CDR3 length: 17 amino acids. J lost 4 bases, V lost 5 bases, and 11 bases had no gene match. Looked up from germline, CDR1 is SGHTA and CDR2 is FQGNSA. CDR3 region: CASSPPFGTSVYNEQFF. In DNA form, the CDR3 reads TGTGCCAGCAGCCCGCCATTTGGGACTAGCGTATACAATGAGCAGTTCTTC. Full variable domain (missing parts from reference TRBV7-2 and TRBJ2-1): GAGVSQSPSNKVTEKGKDVELRCDPISGHTALYWYRQSLGQGLEFLIYFQGNSAPDKSGLPSDRFSAERTGGSVSTLTIQRTQQEDSAVYLCASSPPFGTSVYNEQFFGPGTRLTVL.

V gene TRBV5-1 combines with J gene TRBJ2-5, with 13 bases aligning to TRBD2. CDR1 and CDR2 from the germline V gene are SGHRS and YFSETQ. The CDR3 spans 19 residues. V dropped 4 bases and J dropped 4; count of bases not matched to a gene: 16. DNA for the CDR3: TGCGCCAGCAGCCCCCGAGAACGTACTAGCGGGAGGGCCCCAGAGACCCAGTACTTC. It codes for CASSPRERTSGRAPETQYF. Looking up the rest from reference TRBV5-1 and TRBJ2-5 gives the full variable domain: KAGVTQTPRYLIKTRGQQVTLSCSPISGHRSVSWYQQTPGQGLQFLFEYFSETQRNKGNFPGRFSGRQFSNSRSEMNVSTLELGDSALYLCASSPRERTSGRAPETQYFGPGTRLLVL.

Only a few counts were recorded for this clone. This chain connects TRBV6-4 to TRBJ2-5, with 9 bases that match TRBD1. Germline-derived CDR1 and CDR2 are MRHNA and SNTAGT. The CDR3 extends over 14 amino acids. V trimming: 8 bases; J trimming: 3 bases; junction bases outside the gene matches: 7. The CDR3, as DNA: TGTGCCAGCCAGTTCCGGGACAGGGAAGAGACCCAGTACTTC. Its translation is CASQFRDREETQYF.

The table lists this clone with a few counts. The chain carries TRBV4-1 and TRBJ2-1, with 8 bases that match TRBD2. CDR1 and CDR2 (germline): MGHRA, YSYEKL. V trimming: 4 bases; J trimming: 0 bases; junction bases outside the gene matches: 2. CDR3 length: 15 residues. CDR3 DNA sequence: TGCGCCAGCAGCCTCACTAGCGGCTCCTACAATGAGCAGTTCTTC. It specifies CASSLTSGSYNEQFF.

The chain uses TRBV5-4 and TRBJ1-1, with D hard to call. From germline, CDR1 is SGHNT and CDR2 YYREEE (reference sequence). Trimming removed 2 bases from V and 7 bases from J, with 6 bases in between. The CDR3 totals 11 residues. The CDR3 coding sequence is TGTGCCAGCAGCTTCGCAGGTGAAGCTTTCTTT. This gives the protein CASSFAGEAFF.

This clone was detected only a few times. The genes are TRBV6-1 and TRBJ1-3, with no clear D. The V and J ends lost 1 base and 3 bases respectively, with 13 bases between them. From germline, CDR1 is MNHNS and CDR2 SASEGT. The CDR3 is made up of 16 amino acids. The CDR3 spells CASSEVVGASGNTIYF. The CDR3 DNA is TGTGCCAGCAGTGAAGTAGTGGGAGCAAGTGGAAACACCATATATTTT.

This clone was seen only a few times. J is TRBJ2-1 and V is TRBV6-5; maybe TRBD1 (6 bases). This CDR3 is 14 amino acids long. Germline V gene data show CDR1 as MNHEY and CDR2 as SVGAGI. V was shortened by 1 base and J by 4 bases, with 8 bases between the two germline ends. The CDR3 nucleotides read TGTGCCAGCAGTTACTTAGGGGGATACAATGAGCAGTTCTTC. It codes for CASSYLGGYNEQFF.

Only a few counts were recorded for this clone. The chain recombines TRBV28 with TRBJ2-1; 8 bases line up with TRBD2. Germline CDR1 and CDR2: MDHEN and SYDVKM. The CDR3 is 15 amino acids. V lost 2 bases, J lost 5 bases, and 5 bases stayed unmatched. CDR3 residues: CASSLPAGGHNEQFF. The CDR3 region has the DNA TGTGCCAGCAGTTTACCGGCGGGAGGCCACAATGAGCAGTTCTTC. Based on the CDR3 plus reference TRBV28 and TRBJ2-1, the full variable domain is DVKVTQSSRYLVKRTGEKVFLECVQDMDHENMFWYRQDPGLGLRLIYFSYDVKMKEKGDIPEGYSVSREKKERFSLILESASTNQTSMYLCASSLPAGGHNEQFFGPGTRLTVL.

The chain employs TRBV11-2 and TRBJ2-1; 10 bases match TRBD2. Germline CDR1 reads SGHAT; CDR2 reads FQNNGV. The J segment lost 8 bases and the V segment lost 5 bases, leaving 12 bases of the junction unmatched. The CDR3 runs 16 residues. CDR3 residues: CASSTFLAGELDEQFF. CDR3 nucleotides: TGTGCCAGCAGCACTTTTCTAGCGGGAGAATTAGATGAGCAGTTCTTC.

J is TRBJ2-3 and V is TRBV9; D possibly corresponds to TRBD2 (5 bases). Germline assignment: CDR1 SGDLS and CDR2 YYNGEE. The CDR3 has 14 residues. V was cut by 3 bases and J by 2 bases, with 10 bases left in between. The CDR3 DNA follows: TGTGCCAGCAGCGACGGACTTTCCACAGATACGCAGTATTTT. Translation: CASSDGLSTDTQYF. Looking up the rest from reference TRBV9 and TRBJ2-3 gives the full variable domain: DSGVTQTPKHLITATGQRVTLRCSPRSGDLSVYWYQQSLDQGLQFLIQYYNGEERAKGNILERFSAQQFPDLHSELNLSSLELGDSALYFCASSDGLSTDTQYFGPGTRLTVL.

In its sample, this clone was seen many times. The chain recombines TRBV29-1 with TRBJ2-4; D possibly corresponds to TRBD1 (5 bases). Germline-derived CDR1 and CDR2 are SQVTM and ANQGSEA. The length of the CDR3 is 12 residues. The germline V and J ends were trimmed by 6 bases and 9 bases, with 15 bases remaining between them. For the CDR3, the DNA is TGCAGCGTGCCGACAGATGGTGGCATTCAGTACTTC. As protein: CSVPTDGGIQYF. Full variable domain (rest looked up from reference TRBV29-1 and TRBJ2-4): SAVISQKPSRDICQRGTSLTIQCQVDSQVTMMFWYRQQPGQSLTLIATANQGSEATYESGFVIDKFPISRPNLTFSTLTVSNMSPEDSSIYLCSVPTDGGIQYFGAGTRLSVL.

This clone was detected a few times. The gene calls are TRBV30 and TRBJ1-5; D gene ambiguous. The CDR3 has 15 residues. In germline, CDR1 is GTSNPN, CDR2 SVGIG (reference sequence). V lost 0 bases and J lost 3, with 12 bases in between. CDR3 loop: CAWSVLGGPNQPQHF. CDR3 DNA: TGTGCCTGGAGTGTACTCGGAGGGCCCAATCAGCCCCAGCATTTT. Variable domain in full (rest from reference TRBV30 and TRBJ1-5): SQTIHQWPATLVQPVGSPLSLECTVEGTSNPNLYWYRQAAGRGLQLLFYSVGIGQISSEVPQNLSASRPQDRQFILSSKKLLLSDSGFYLCAWSVLGGPNQPQHFGDGTRLSIL.

The chain employs TRBV18 and TRBJ2-1; 8 bases line up with TRBD2. J lost 9 bases, V lost 2 bases, and 3 bases had no gene match. CDR1 is KGHSH, CDR2 LQKENI, per germline. CDR3 length: 13 amino acids. The CDR3 spells CASSPDLAGEQFF. For the CDR3, the DNA is TGTGCCAGCTCACCAGACCTAGCGGGTGAGCAGTTCTTC.

CDR3 region: CASSAPGTSGNNEQFF. In DNA, the CDR3 is TGCGCCAGCAGCGCACCTGGGACTAGCGGCAACAATGAGCAGTTCTTC. This chain uses TRBV5-1 with TRBJ2-1; 11 bases fit TRBD2. The germline V gene has CDR1 SGHRS and CDR2 YFSETQ. With V trimmed by 4 bases and J by 5 bases, 8 bases remained unmatched. The CDR3 extends over 16 amino acids.

V and J are TRBV6-1 and TRBJ2-4, with D possibly TRBD1 on 6 matching bases. Germline values: CDR1 MNHNS, CDR2 SASEGT. V dropped 8 bases and J dropped 1 base, with 12 bases sitting between them. The CDR3 consists of 14 residues. The CDR3 coding sequence is TGTGCCAGCTGGCTCGGACAGGCCAAAAACATTCAGTACTTC. This codes for CASWLGQAKNIQYF.